Presented here are 18 T cell receptor beta chains from one specimen sequenced in a study of T cells in Graves' hyperthyroidism and ophthalmopathy. TCR beta CDR3 regions were amplified from RNA. First-round RT-PCR targeting the TCR CDR3 was performed with the HTBI primer set. TCRdb itself ran the multiplex PCR reads through MiXCR, one entry per CDR3 protein. The sample yields about 360,000 distinct CDR3 sequences, less than 15% seen once. Sequencing input: blood. These receptors were taken from a woman between 18 and 29 years old with Graves' hyperthyroidism.

This clonotype has only a few counts. The J gene is TRBJ2-1, the V gene TRBV11-3; the D gene is possibly TRBD2 (6 bases). The CDR3 totals 16 residues. The ends were cut back, 5 bases at V and 4 bases at J, with 18 bases in the middle. The germline V gene has CDR1 SGHNT and CDR2 YENEEA. The CDR3 DNA reads as TGTGCCAGCAGCGCGCTGGGGACTCTAGGGTACAATGAGCAGTTCTTC. Translating gives CASSALGTLGYNEQFF.

This clonotype has ten or more counts. This sequence joins TRBV13 and TRBJ2-1, with D uncertain. From germline, CDR1 is PRHDT and CDR2 FYEKMQ (reference sequence). V was pared by 2 bases and J by 10 bases, with 12 bases between. This CDR3 region has 13 residues. The CDR3 DNA reads TGTGCCAGCAGCTTATCAGACGAACTAGAGCAGTTCTTC. Its protein is CASSLSDELEQFF.

This clonotype was observed at least ten times. The chain recombines TRBV29-1 with TRBJ2-6; possibly TRBD1 for D (5 bases). The CDR3 loop spans 13 amino acids. The germline V gene encodes CDR1 SQVTM and CDR2 ANQGSEA. Trimming took off 4 bases at V and 4 bases at J, with 8 bases between the two ends. The chain's CDR3 is CSVVAGGANVLTF. The CDR3, as DNA: TGCAGCGTTGTGGCAGGGGGGGCCAACGTCCTGACTTTC.

This clonotype occurred once. The chain links TRBV20-1 to TRBJ1-2; 8 bases agree with TRBD1. The germline CDR1 and CDR2 sequences are DFQATT and SNEGSKA (reference sequence). The CDR3 has 14 residues. The V segment lost 3 bases and the J segment 7 bases; nucleotides outside the gene matches: 10. The CDR3 DNA is TGCAGTGCTAGGGGGACAGGCCCCCCGGGTGGCTACACCTTC. It specifies CSARGTGPPGGYTF.

This clonotype was counted a few times. A much larger clone differs from this one at a single base, so this may be a read error. The chain links TRBV28 to TRBJ1-1; D is unclear. V was shortened by 7 bases and J by 3 bases, with 12 bases between the two germline ends. The CDR3 has 13 residues. Germline V CDR1 and CDR2: MDHEN, SYDVKM. The CDR3 spells CASTRTLHTEAFF. CDR3 DNA sequence: TGTGCCAGCACACGGACGCTGCACACTGAAGCTTTCTTT.

The table lists this clonotype with many counts. The V and J genes are TRBV6-1 and TRBJ1-1; perhaps TRBD1 as D (6 bases). V lost 7 bases and J 0 bases, leaving 18 bases between the germline ends. Germline V gene lookup returns CDR1 MNHNS and CDR2 SASEGT. The CDR3 is 16 residues long. The CDR3 nucleotides read TGTGCCAGCAAACAGGGAGCCTTCCTCATGAACACTGAAGCTTTCTTT. Translated: CASKQGAFLMNTEAFF.

This clonotype was observed at least ten times. This chain joins TRBV7-2 and TRBJ2-1; 9 bases line up with TRBD2. The CDR3 has 15 residues. From germline, CDR1 is SGHTA and CDR2 FQGNSA. J lost 5 bases, V lost 3 bases, and 5 bases had no gene match. The CDR3 nucleotides read TGTGCCAGCAGCTTTGAGACTAGCGGTAACAATGAGCAGTTCTTC. It codes for CASSFETSGNNEQFF.

The chain combines TRBV24-1 with TRBJ2-5; a weak D match, TRBD1 (5 bases). CDR1 and CDR2 (germline): KGHDR, SFDVKD. The V end was cut by 3 bases, the J end by 4 bases, with 17 bases between. This CDR3 region has 16 residues. Written as DNA, the CDR3 is TGTGCCACCAGTGATCCACAGTTCGGCACAGGAGAGACCCAGTACTTC. This encodes CATSDPQFGTGETQYF.

This clonotype has a count of ten or more. The chain has TRBV7-2 and TRBJ1-2, with D maybe TRBD1 (6 bases). V lost 5 bases and J 8 bases, leaving 15 bases between the germline ends. CDR1 and CDR2 (germline): SGHTA, FQGNSA. CDR3 size: 13 residues. Here the CDR3 DNA reads TGTGCCAGCAGCCGCAGGGGAGCAAGCGGCTACACCTTC. Protein sequence: CASSRRGASGYTF.

This clonotype was detected ten times or more. This chain links TRBV24-1 with TRBJ2-1; D might be TRBD1 (5 bases). The CDR3 sequence is 14 residues long. Germline V gene lookup returns CDR1 KGHDR and CDR2 SFDVKD. Trimming cost V 0 bases and J 8 bases, with 10 bases left between them. The CDR3 is CATSDLQGTYEQFF. The CDR3 DNA sequence: TGTGCCACCAGTGATTTGCAGGGAACTTATGAGCAGTTCTTC.

As concerns this clonotype: Germline and junction disagree at one end, which may indicate a read error. The CDR3 sequence is CASSPGQGKLYGQYF. In DNA, the CDR3 is TGTGCCAGCAGTCCCGGACAGGGTAAGCTGTACGGGCAGTACTTC. The chain links TRBV27 to TRBJ2-7; 8 nucleotides align to TRBD1. There are 15 residues in the CDR3. Germline V CDR1 and CDR2: MNHEY, SMNVEV (reference sequence).

The V call is TRBV9, the J call TRBJ2-2, with a tentative D call TRBD2 (5 bases). V gave up 4 bases and J gave up 6 bases, with 22 bases separating them. This CDR3 contains 17 residues. From germline, CDR1 is SGDLS and CDR2 YYNGEE. The CDR3 DNA reads TGTGCCAGCAGCCCGAGGGAGTTCGAGGTATCCCCCGGGGAGCTGTTTTTT. Its translation is CASSPREFEVSPGELFF.

J is TRBJ2-2 and V is TRBV5-5, with D perhaps given as TRBD1 or TRBD2 (6 bases each). The CDR3 length is 15 residues. CDR1 is SGHKS and CDR2 is YYEKEE in the germline V gene (reference sequence). Trimming took 6 bases from V and 5 from J, leaving 17 bases between them. The CDR3 sequence: CASNSRGRVTGELFF. Written as DNA, the CDR3 is TGTGCCAGCAACTCCCGGGGGCGGGTAACCGGGGAGCTGTTTTTT.

This clonotype came up a few times. The gene calls are TRBV5-6 and TRBJ2-3, with TRBD2 as a possible D gene (5 bases). The CDR3 is made up of 11 amino acids. CDR1 is SGHDT, CDR2 YYEEEE, per germline. Trimming took off 9 bases at V and 2 bases at J, with 7 bases between the two ends. The CDR3 DNA follows: TGTGCCACCGGGGTCACAGATACGCAGTATTTT. Its translation is CATGVTDTQYF. Together with reference TRBV5-6 and TRBJ2-3, the CDR3 gives the full variable domain: DAGVTQSPTHLIKTRGQQVTLRCSPKSGHDTVSWYQQALGQGPQFIFQYYEEEERQRGNFPDRFSGHQFPNYSSELNVNALLLGDSALYLCATGVTDTQYFGPGTRLTVL.

The chain couples TRBV4-1 to TRBJ2-3, with D perhaps TRBD2 (6 bases). CDR3 length: 21 amino acids. Germline CDR1 reads MGHRA; CDR2 reads YSYEKL. Deletions cut 3 bases from V and 2 bases from J, with 30 bases between. The CDR3 is CASSHRRFHSDGRGATDTQYF. The CDR3 nucleotides are TGCGCCAGCAGCCACAGAAGATTTCATAGCGACGGGCGGGGCGCCACAGATACGCAGTATTTT.

About this clonotype itself: One junction end does not reproduce the germline sequence, and a read error may be involved. V usage is TRBV11-2 and J usage is TRBJ2-1, with D uncertain. Germline lookup yields CDR1 SGHAT and CDR2 FQNNGV. The CDR3 has 11 residues. CDR3 DNA: TGTACCAGCAGCTTAGCCTTAGAGCAGTTCTTC. The encoded protein is CTSSLALEQFF. Looking up the rest from reference TRBV11-2 and TRBJ2-1 gives the full variable domain: EAGVAQSPRYKIIEKRQSVAFWCNPISGHATLYWYQQILGQGPKLLIQFQNNGVVDDSQLPKDRFSAERLKGVDSTLKIQPAKLEDSAVYLCTSSLALEQFFGPGTRLTVL.

This clonotype showed up many times. The J gene is TRBJ1-6, the V gene TRBV18, with 7 nucleotides matching TRBD1. Germline V lookup: CDR1 KGHSH, CDR2 LQKENI. Unmatched junction bases numbered 3, after V lost 5 bases and J lost 5 bases. The length of the CDR3 is 14 residues. The DNA for the CDR3 is TGTGCCAGCTCAACACAGGGGAATAATTCACCCCTCCACTTT. Protein: CASSTQGNNSPLHF.

The chain links TRBV9 to TRBJ1-6, with D unclear. Germline CDR1 is SGDLS and CDR2 is YYNGEE. V lost 0 bases and J lost 7, with 11 bases in between. There are 15 residues in the CDR3. The CDR3 nucleotides are TGTGCCAGCAGCGTAGATCCGGGGTGGAATTCACCCCTCCACTTT. Translating it yields CASSVDPGWNSPLHF.